This T cell receptor beta chain was identified during a study of blood T cell repertoires in COVID-19. Study-wide background: Some COVID-19 samples were acute and others convalescent; all came from the United States, Italy and Spain. Sources were T cells, B-cell-depleted T cells, or PBMCs; the material itself was cDNA or gDNA.

The CDR3 sequence is 13 residues long. V was cut by 7 bases and J by 0 bases, with 9 bases left in between. Germline CDR1 is MDHEN and CDR2 is SYDVKM. Clones were sequenced by immunoSEQ multiplex PCR, and TCRdb holds only the in-frame ones, with some missing. The sample shows tens of thousands of clones, 80% to 85% of them seen only once. The rearrangement uses TRBV28 and TRBJ1-1; D is ambiguous. This TCR derives from a man of 80 years or more with active or convalescent COVID-19. The material sequenced was peripheral blood. CDR3 sequence: CASTLTVNTEAFF. In DNA form, the CDR3 reads TGTGCCAGCACCCTCACGGTGAACACTGAAGCTTTCTTT.